These T cell receptor beta chains were read from a single sample in a study of cytomegalovirus exposure and HLA in healthy donors. Here immunoSEQ multiplex PCR was the method, and the copy in TCRdb shows in-frame clones only, minus some. The sample includes 200,000 or so clones, around 80% of them seen just once. Specimen: PBMCs. These receptors were collected from a woman aged 25 to 39 in good health and CMV-seropositive. Each CDR3 is given with its conserved first and last residue. The order of the fields is V gene, clone size, D gene, J gene, CDR3 DNA, CDR3 protein. D genes are given only for firm matches. Size tells how often a clone was seen (once, few, many) or the class of an expanded clone, and some rows leave it out.

V gene: TRBV6-5
clone size: .
D gene: TRBD2
J gene: TRBJ2-7
CDR3 DNA: TGTGCCAGCTCAAGTTCCGGGACTAGCAATTACGAGCAGTACTTC
CDR3 protein: CASSSSGTSNYEQYF

V gene: TRBV18
clone size: .
D gene: TRBD2
J gene: TRBJ2-3
CDR3 DNA: TGTGCCAGCTCACTGCGCGGGAGAGGTGCCACAGATACGCAGTATTTT
CDR3 protein: CASSLRGRGATDTQYF

V gene: TRBV5-1
clone size: .
D gene: .
J gene: TRBJ2-7
CDR3 DNA: TGCGCCAGCAGCTTAACAGGGTACGAGCAGTACTTC
CDR3 protein: CASSLTGYEQYF

V gene: TRBV2
clone size: once
D gene: .
J gene: TRBJ1-1
CDR3 DNA: TGTGCCAGCGGCCGACAGAACACTGAAGCTTTCTTT
CDR3 protein: CASGRQNTEAFF

V gene: TRBV10-3
clone size: .
D gene: .
J gene: TRBJ2-7
CDR3 DNA: TGTGCCATCAAGCCGACTGAAGACTACGAGCAGTACTTC
CDR3 protein: CAIKPTEDYEQYF

V gene: TRBV20-1
clone size: .
D gene: .
J gene: TRBJ2-1
CDR3 DNA: TGCAGCCCCGCCGCCGGCAATGAGCAGTTCTTC
CDR3 protein: CSPAAGNEQFF

V gene: TRBV6-6
clone size: .
D gene: .
J gene: TRBJ2-1
CDR3 DNA: TGTGCCAGCAGTCCACCCCTACGGTGGGGGCCGGTTGAGCAGTTCTTC
CDR3 protein: CASSPPLRWGPVEQFF

V gene: TRBV6-5
clone size: .
D gene: .
J gene: TRBJ2-2
CDR3 DNA: TGTGCCAGCAGTTACTGGACTACCGGGGAGCTGTTTTTT
CDR3 protein: CASSYWTTGELFF

V gene: TRBV7-2
clone size: .
D gene: TRBD1
J gene: TRBJ2-5
CDR3 DNA: TGTGCCAGCAGCTTAGGTTTATCGCTTCAGGGGGTTAAGGAGACCCAGTACTTC
CDR3 protein: CASSLGLSLQGVKETQYF

V gene: TRBV30
clone size: .
D gene: .
J gene: TRBJ1-1
CDR3 DNA: TGTGCCTGGGGCGGGGCCGCTGAAGCTTTCTTT
CDR3 protein: CAWGGAAEAFF

V gene: TRBV27
clone size: .
D gene: TRBD2
J gene: TRBJ2-1
CDR3 DNA: TGTGCCAGCACCACGCCCGAAGGACTAGCCCACACACTCCCGAATGAGCAGTTCTTC
CDR3 protein: CASTTPEGLAHTLPNEQFF

V gene: TRBV2
clone size: .
D gene: TRBD2
J gene: TRBJ2-1
CDR3 DNA: TGTGCCAGCAGTGAAGCTCCGGGACTAGCGGGAGCGTCTGGGGATGAGCAGTTCTTC
CDR3 protein: CASSEAPGLAGASGDEQFF

V gene: TRBV30
clone size: .
D gene: .
J gene: TRBJ2-7
CDR3 DNA: TGTGCCTGGAGTGTAGGGGCCTACGAGCAGTACTTC
CDR3 protein: CAWSVGAYEQYF

V gene: TRBV14
clone size: .
D gene: .
J gene: TRBJ1-2
CDR3 DNA: TGTGCCAGCAGCCCCATGCTAGGTGGCTACACCTTC
CDR3 protein: CASSPMLGGYTF

V gene: TRBV18
clone size: .
D gene: TRBD1
J gene: TRBJ1-2
CDR3 DNA: TGTGCCAGCTCACCGGGACAGGGGGCAAGAGGCTACACCTTC
CDR3 protein: CASSPGQGARGYTF

V gene: TRBV5-1
clone size: .
D gene: .
J gene: TRBJ2-7
CDR3 DNA: TGCGCCAGCAGCCTTTGGATTTCTCTAGAGGGATCCACCGGCTACGAGCAGTACTTC
CDR3 protein: CASSLWISLEGSTGYEQYF

V gene: TRBV7-3
clone size: .
D gene: .
J gene: TRBJ2-1
CDR3 DNA: TGTGCCAGCCGAAGGGCGGGTTACAAGGATGAGCAGTTCTTC
CDR3 protein: CASRRAGYKDEQFF

V gene: TRBV29-1
clone size: .
D gene: .
J gene: TRBJ1-4
CDR3 DNA: TGCAGCGGGAACAGGGATGGTGAAAAACTGTTTTTT
CDR3 protein: CSGNRDGEKLFF

V gene: TRBV4-2
clone size: .
D gene: .
J gene: TRBJ1-4
CDR3 DNA: TGTGCCAGCAGCCAGACACACAGGCGCGCTAGTGAAAAACTGTTTTTT
CDR3 protein: CASSQTHRRASEKLFF

V gene: TRBV6-6
clone size: .
D gene: .
J gene: TRBJ1-1
CDR3 DNA: TGTGCCAGCAGTCAACAGGTGCGGCAGGCAGCTTTCTTT
CDR3 protein: CASSQQVRQAAFF

V gene: TRBV7-8
clone size: .
D gene: TRBD2
J gene: TRBJ2-5
CDR3 DNA: TGTGCCAGCAGCCCCGGACTAGCGGGACGAATCCAAGAGACCCAGTACTTC
CDR3 protein: CASSPGLAGRIQETQYF

V gene: TRBV5-6
clone size: .
D gene: TRBD1
J gene: TRBJ1-5
CDR3 DNA: TGTGCCAGCAGCTTGGGGCCCGACAGGGGTGACAATCAGCCCCAGCATTTT
CDR3 protein: CASSLGPDRGDNQPQHF

V gene: TRBV27
clone size: .
D gene: .
J gene: TRBJ1-4
CDR3 DNA: TGTGCCAGCACTAGTCTCCAAGGGAGGGAAAAACTGTTTTTT
CDR3 protein: CASTSLQGREKLFF

V gene: TRBV6-5
clone size: .
D gene: .
J gene: TRBJ1-1
CDR3 DNA: TGTGCCAGCAGAAAACTACCGGGACACCCCTCTGAAGCTTTCTTT
CDR3 protein: CASRKLPGHPSEAFF

V gene: TRBV7-9
clone size: .
D gene: TRBD1
J gene: TRBJ1-3
CDR3 DNA: TGTGCCAGCAGCCCCCGACAGGGGACTGGAAACACCATATATTTT
CDR3 protein: CASSPRQGTGNTIYF

V gene: TRBV7-9
clone size: .
D gene: TRBD1
J gene: TRBJ2-1
CDR3 DNA: TGTGCCAGCAGCCTACGAAAAAACGGGACAGGACACAATGAGCAGTTCTTC
CDR3 protein: CASSLRKNGTGHNEQFF

V gene: TRBV28
clone size: .
D gene: .
J gene: TRBJ2-7
CDR3 DNA: TGTGCCAGCAGTAGACCCCCGGGAGCCTCCAGATCTGACGAGCAGTACTTC
CDR3 protein: CASSRPPGASRSDEQYF

V gene: TRBV6-1
clone size: once
D gene: TRBD1
J gene: TRBJ1-1
CDR3 DNA: TGTGCCAGCACCCCCGACAGGGTGAACACTGAAGCTTTCTTT
CDR3 protein: CASTPDRVNTEAFF

V gene: TRBV5-6
clone size: .
D gene: .
J gene: TRBJ1-2
CDR3 DNA: TGTGCCAGCAGCCTTATAAACTATGGCTACACCTTC
CDR3 protein: CASSLINYGYTF

V gene: TRBV28
clone size: .
D gene: .
J gene: TRBJ2-4
CDR3 DNA: TGTGCCAGCAGGCCCGGGTCAAACATTCAGTACTTC
CDR3 protein: CASRPGSNIQYF

V gene: TRBV27
clone size: .
D gene: .
J gene: TRBJ1-1
CDR3 DNA: TGTGCCAGCAGTCAACTTACGGACAGCAAGAACACTGAAGCTTTCTTT
CDR3 protein: CASSQLTDSKNTEAFF

V gene: TRBV6-1
clone size: .
D gene: .
J gene: TRBJ2-3
CDR3 DNA: TGTGCCAGCAGTGAAGCGAATGTTCGGGTCTGGAGGGGAGATACGCAGTATTTT
CDR3 protein: CASSEANVRVWRGDTQYF

V gene: TRBV28
clone size: .
D gene: TRBD2
J gene: TRBJ2-7
CDR3 DNA: TGTGCCATCGGGACTAGCGGAACCTACGAGCAGTACTTC
CDR3 protein: CAIGTSGTYEQYF

V gene: TRBV5-1
clone size: .
D gene: .
J gene: TRBJ1-1
CDR3 DNA: TGCGCCAGCAGCTTGGGCGGGGCGGCGAACACTGAAGCTTTCTTT
CDR3 protein: CASSLGGAANTEAFF

V gene: TRBV2
clone size: once
D gene: .
J gene: TRBJ2-5
CDR3 DNA: TGTGCCAGCAGTGAAAGGGGTCGAGAGACCCAGTACTTC
CDR3 protein: CASSERGRETQYF

V gene: TRBV5-1
clone size: few
D gene: .
J gene: TRBJ2-5
CDR3 DNA: TGCGCCAGCAGCTTGGGCGGGACCCAGTACTTC
CDR3 protein: CASSLGGTQYF

V gene: TRBV7-9
clone size: .
D gene: .
J gene: TRBJ2-6
CDR3 DNA: TGTGCCAGCAGTCGAGCGGTCTCTGGGGCCAACGTCCTGACTTTC
CDR3 protein: CASSRAVSGANVLTF

V gene: TRBV6-5
clone size: .
D gene: .
J gene: TRBJ2-4
CDR3 DNA: TGTGCCAGCAGTTACTCGGCTGCTCTAGCCAAAAACATTCAGTACTTC
CDR3 protein: CASSYSAALAKNIQYF

V gene: TRBV28
clone size: .
D gene: .
J gene: TRBJ1-2
CDR3 DNA: TGTGCCAGCAGTTTGCGGTCAGGCTACACCTTC
CDR3 protein: CASSLRSGYTF

V gene: TRBV10-3
clone size: .
D gene: .
J gene: TRBJ2-5
CDR3 DNA: TGTGCCATCAGGAGGGAAGGGGGAGAGACCCAGTACTTC
CDR3 protein: CAIRREGGETQYF

V gene: TRBV5-4
clone size: few
D gene: .
J gene: TRBJ1-5
CDR3 DNA: TGTGCCACCCACCTACAGGGAGGGGGCAATCAGCCCCAGCATTTT
CDR3 protein: CATHLQGGGNQPQHF

V gene: TRBV10-3
clone size: .
D gene: TRBD1
J gene: TRBJ1-1
CDR3 DNA: TGTGCCATCAGTGGCTGGGACAGCACTGAAGCTTTCTTT
CDR3 protein: CAISGWDSTEAFF

V gene: TRBV7-2
clone size: few
D gene: .
J gene: TRBJ1-2
CDR3 DNA: TGTGCCAGCAGCTTACGGTTGTCATATGGCTACACCTTC
CDR3 protein: CASSLRLSYGYTF

V gene: TRBV9
clone size: .
D gene: .
J gene: TRBJ1-1
CDR3 DNA: TGTGCCAGCAGCCCAGAGGGCGGCGATCGGAACACTGAAGCTTTCTTT
CDR3 protein: CASSPEGGDRNTEAFF

V gene: TRBV5-1
clone size: .
D gene: TRBD2
J gene: TRBJ2-7
CDR3 DNA: TGCGCCAGCAGCTTGGAACGCGGGAGTGGCAACGAGCAGTACTTC
CDR3 protein: CASSLERGSGNEQYF

V gene: TRBV27
clone size: .
D gene: .
J gene: TRBJ1-1
CDR3 DNA: TGTGCCAGCAGTTTTCGAGAGAACACTGAAGCTTTCTTT
CDR3 protein: CASSFRENTEAFF

V gene: TRBV9
clone size: .
D gene: .
J gene: TRBJ1-2
CDR3 DNA: TGTGCCAGCAGCGTAGATCCGGGAGCGTTCTATGGCTACACCTTC
CDR3 protein: CASSVDPGAFYGYTF

V gene: TRBV4-2
clone size: many
D gene: .
J gene: TRBJ1-2
CDR3 DNA: TGTGCCAGCAGCCAAGACGACGGACAGATAGTATATGGCTACACCTTC
CDR3 protein: CASSQDDGQIVYGYTF

V gene: TRBV25-1
clone size: .
D gene: .
J gene: TRBJ1-2
CDR3 DNA: TGTGCCAGCAGTGAAAAACAGGGAAGATGGATGTATGGCTACACCTTC
CDR3 protein: CASSEKQGRWMYGYTF